This T cell receptor (beta chain) was found in a study of T cell repertoires in cytomegalovirus infection. TCRdb itself ran the reads through MiXCR, one entry per CDR3 protein. The sample includes about 27,000 distinct CDR3 sequences, 19% of them seen just once. Germline V CDR1 and CDR2: SGHVS, FQNEAQ. Trimming stripped 6 bases from V and 2 bases from J, with 11 bases between. The CDR3 is 13 amino acids. This clonotype was recorded a few times. Its matching antigen is unknown. Study conclusions and caveats: HLA-C-restricted CMV-specific TCR beta clonotypes were dominant in the ex vivo response.

This TCR came from a human donor in good health (CMV status not recorded). Some clones in this sample may be carry-over from other donors' samples. V gene TRBV7-8 combines with J gene TRBJ2-7, with D unclear. The source material was CD8+ T cells from cultured PBMCs, sampled from culture after CMV antigen stimulation. The CDR3 region has the DNA TGTGCCAGCAGACCTAGGGTGGCCTACGAGCAGTACTTC. Translation gives CASRPRVAYEQYF.